The 18 T cell receptor beta chains presented below share a single source sample, sequenced in a study of blood T cells in healthy people across ages. Primed by a sample-barcoded 5' primer and a J-beta primer mix, a second PCR proceeded for 7 to 11 cycles. MiXCR, applied by TCRdb to the 5' RACE reads, yields one record per CDR3 protein. The sample includes hundreds of thousands of distinct CDR3 sequences, roughly 50% of them seen just once. The sequenced material came from blood. These receptors came from a man aged 30 to 45 in good health.

In DNA, the CDR3 is TGCGCCAGCAGCCAAGAAGGGGTGGGGAAGGGATTGGACGAGCAGTACTTC. Protein: CASSQEGVGKGLDEQYF. The chain has TRBV4-3 and TRBJ2-7; a weak D match, TRBD1 (5 bases). The V end lost 0 bases, the J end lost 5 bases, and 20 bases lay between the germline ends. Germline lookup yields CDR1 LGHNA and CDR2 YSLEER. This CDR3 is 17 amino acids long.

The chain has TRBV7-8 and TRBJ1-5; 10 positions agree with TRBD1. V was pared by 4 bases and J by 9 bases, with 12 bases of the junction left unmatched. Looked up from germline, CDR1 is SGHVS and CDR2 is FQNEAQ. The CDR3 is 16 amino acids. The CDR3 protein is CASSSSVTGGPRPQHF. The CDR3 nucleotides are TGTGCCAGCAGCTCATCGGTGACAGGGGGCCCTCGGCCCCAGCATTTT.

In its sample, this clonotype was seen a few times. This rearrangement joins TRBV7-6 to TRBJ2-5, with D possibly being TRBD2 (5 bases). CDR3 length: 14 amino acids. Trimming took off 3 bases at V and 4 bases at J, with 12 bases between the two ends. Germline loops: CDR1 SGHVS, CDR2 FNYEAQ. As DNA, the CDR3 is TGTGCCAGCAGCTTTGAAAGTCGGGGAGAGACCCAGTACTTC. This translates into CASSFESRGETQYF.

As DNA, the CDR3 is TGCAGCGTTGAACTGGAGTCGGGGACTGAAGCTTTCTTT. Its translation: CSVELESGTEAFF. The rearrangement joins TRBV29-1 to TRBJ1-1; no clear D. The CDR3 sequence is 13 residues long. V was cut by 2 bases and J by 5 bases, with 12 bases left in between. Germline V CDR1 and CDR2: SQVTM, ANQGSEA.

This chain connects TRBV29-1 to TRBJ2-3; D is ambiguous. In germline, CDR1 is SQVTM, CDR2 ANQGSEA. The CDR3 totals 14 residues. The V end lost 5 bases, the J end lost 1 base, and 13 bases lay between the germline ends. CDR3 DNA sequence: TGCAGCGTTCCTGCGAGAACCCGCACAGATACGCAGTATTTT. Translated: CSVPARTRTDTQYF.

The gene calls are TRBV5-6 and TRBJ2-5, with D perhaps given as TRBD1 or TRBD2 (5 bases each). V lost 0 bases and J lost 0, with 9 bases in between. CDR3 size: 15 residues. Germline V CDR1 and CDR2: SGHDT, YYEEEE. CDR3 nucleotides: TGTGCCAGCAGCTTGGGGGGGACGTACCAAGAGACCCAGTACTTC. Its translation is CASSLGGTYQETQYF.

The rearrangement links TRBV10-3 to TRBJ1-1; TRBD1 is a possible D gene (5 bases). The CDR3 covers 15 residues. Trimming stripped 6 bases from V and 5 bases from J, with 19 bases between. CDR1 and CDR2 (germline): ENHRY, SYGVKD. This CDR3 reads CAIRDQGGMDTEAFF. The CDR3 coding sequence is TGTGCCATCAGAGATCAGGGTGGGATGGATACTGAAGCTTTCTTT.

The chain has TRBV12-3 or TRBV12-4 and TRBJ2-7; 7 bases map to TRBD1. J gave up 5 bases and V 5 bases, and 9 bases lay outside the gene matches. The CDR3 loop spans 14 amino acids. The DNA for the CDR3 is TGTGCCAGCAGTACAAATTGGGACAGTCACGAGCAGTACTTC. Translating it yields CASSTNWDSHEQYF.

The chain recombines TRBV29-1 with TRBJ1-2; D is ambiguous. Germline V CDR1 and CDR2: SQVTM, ANQGSEA. The CDR3 runs 13 residues. V was cut by 4 bases and J by 0 bases, with 9 bases left in between. Here the CDR3 DNA reads TGCAGCGTTGTCCTCACCTCTAACTATGGCTACACCTTC. The encoded protein is CSVVLTSNYGYTF.

The chain combines TRBV12-5 with TRBJ1-2; possibly TRBD1 for D (5 bases). The CDR3 covers 13 residues. Germline lookup yields CDR1 LGHNT and CDR2 FRNRAP. V was cut by 9 bases and J by 4 bases, with 15 bases left in between. CDR3 sequence: CASLGGAPYGYTF. CDR3 in DNA: TGTGCTAGCTTAGGTGGGGCACCCTATGGCTACACCTTC.

Of note for this clonotype: One end of the junction does not line up with germline, which may come from a read error. The chain recombines TRBV29-1 with TRBJ2-1; tentatively, D is TRBD2 (7 bases). CDR1 and CDR2 from the germline V gene are SQVTM and ANQGSEA. The CDR3 has 14 amino acids. The CDR3: CNVGGAGIRREQFF. The CDR3 DNA reads TGCAACGTTGGGGGGGCGGGAATAAGACGGGAGCAGTTCTTC.

This clonotype was observed a handful of times. This chain links TRBV20-1 with TRBJ2-3, with 9 bases lining up with TRBD2. This CDR3 is built from 16 residues. Trimming took 1 base from V and 5 from J; bases not matched to a gene: 10. Germline lookup yields CDR1 DFQATT and CDR2 SNEGSKA (reference sequence). CDR3 residues: CSARAPLAGGQDTQYF. CDR3 in DNA: TGCAGTGCTAGAGCCCCCTTGGCGGGGGGGCAAGATACGCAGTATTTT.

This clonotype has a handful of counts. V gene TRBV4-3 combines with J gene TRBJ2-5; 10 bases match TRBD2. V trimming: 6 bases; J trimming: 5 bases; junction bases outside the gene matches: 15. Germline V gives CDR1 LGHNA, CDR2 YSLEER. The CDR3 runs 17 residues. The CDR3 sequence is CASSLLAGASGLETQYF. The CDR3, as DNA: TGCGCCAGCAGTCTTCTAGCGGGAGCGTCTGGGTTGGAGACCCAGTACTTC.

This clonotype was recorded a few times. The V gene is TRBV10-3, the J gene TRBJ2-7; 8 bases agree with TRBD1. CDR1 and CDR2 from the germline V gene are ENHRY and SYGVKD. V shed 5 bases, J shed 0 bases, and the junction held 6 bases outside the gene matches. The CDR3 has 15 amino acids. CDR3 bases: TGTGCCATCAGTCCGACAGGGGCAAGCTCCTACGAGCAGTACTTC. Protein sequence: CAISPTGASSYEQYF.

The rearrangement uses TRBV20-1 and TRBJ2-1; maybe TRBD1 (5 bases). The CDR3 covers 12 residues. Trimming shortened V by 3 bases and J by 8 bases, and 11 bases separated the two germline ends. CDR1 and CDR2 from the germline V gene are DFQATT and SNEGSKA (reference sequence). The CDR3 region is CSASPGNHEQFF. For the CDR3, the DNA is TGCAGTGCTAGCCCAGGGAACCATGAGCAGTTCTTC.

This chain connects TRBV7-2 to TRBJ1-2, with 9 bases aligning to TRBD1. J was trimmed by 8 bases and V by 4 bases; bases with no gene match: 11. The CDR3 has 15 residues. Germline loops: CDR1 SGHTA, CDR2 FQGNSA. CDR3: CASSSSRDRVKGYTF. The DNA for the CDR3 is TGTGCCAGCAGCTCGTCCCGGGACAGGGTTAAGGGCTACACCTTC. Complete variable domain (other parts from reference TRBV7-2 and TRBJ1-2): GAGVSQSPSNKVTEKGKDVELRCDPISGHTALYWYRQSLGQGLEFLIYFQGNSAPDKSGLPSDRFSAERTGGSVSTLTIQRTQQEDSAVYLCASSSSRDRVKGYTFGSGTRLTVV.

This clonotype was observed once. The chain employs TRBV7-9 and TRBJ2-1; D might be TRBD2 (6 bases). Germline loops: CDR1 SEHNR, CDR2 FQNEAQ (reference sequence). This CDR3 is built from 17 residues. The germline V and J ends were trimmed by 1 base and 6 bases, with 19 bases remaining between them. The CDR3 nucleotides are TGTGCCAGCAGCTTAGGGGCAATCGGCGGGACGGGCAATGAGCAGTTCTTC. Translation: CASSLGAIGGTGNEQFF.

This clonotype came up a few times. CDR3 nucleotide sequence: TGCGCCAGCAGCTTGAGTTGGTCCAGTGATGGCTACACCTTC. This gives the protein CASSLSWSSDGYTF. V is TRBV5-1 and J is TRBJ1-2; no clear D gene. Trimming took off 1 base at V and 6 bases at J, with 13 bases between the two ends. Germline-derived CDR1 and CDR2 are SGHRS and YFSETQ. The CDR3 is 14 residues long.